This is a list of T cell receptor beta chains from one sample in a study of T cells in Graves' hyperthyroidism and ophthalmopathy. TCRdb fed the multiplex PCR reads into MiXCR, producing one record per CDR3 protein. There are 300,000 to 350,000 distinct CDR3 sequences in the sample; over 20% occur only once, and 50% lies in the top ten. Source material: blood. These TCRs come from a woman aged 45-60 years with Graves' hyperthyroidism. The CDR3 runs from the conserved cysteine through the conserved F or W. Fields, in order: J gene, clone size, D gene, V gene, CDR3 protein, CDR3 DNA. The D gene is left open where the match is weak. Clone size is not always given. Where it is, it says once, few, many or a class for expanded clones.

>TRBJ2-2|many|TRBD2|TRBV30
CAWSPSSGLNTGELFF
TGTGCCTGGAGTCCTTCTAGCGGACTGAACACCGGGGAGCTGTTTTTT
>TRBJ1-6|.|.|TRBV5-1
CANYDGPGDNSPLHF
TGCGCCAATTACGACGGTCCGGGCGATAATTCACCCCTCCACTTT
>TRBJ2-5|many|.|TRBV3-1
CASSQEARKKYF
TGTGCCAGCAGCCAAGAGGCCAGAAAAAAGTACTTC
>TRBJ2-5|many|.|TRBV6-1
CASRSPSSGTQYF
TGTGCCAGCAGGAGCCCAAGTTCAGGGACCCAGTACTTC
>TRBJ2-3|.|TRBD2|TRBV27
CASSRLARRQDTQYF
TGTGCCAGCAGTCGACTAGCGAGACGCCAAGATACGCAGTATTTT
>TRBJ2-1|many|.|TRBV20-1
CSASAGLSSYNEQFF
TGCAGTGCTAGCGCTGGGCTGAGCTCCTACAATGAGCAGTTCTTC
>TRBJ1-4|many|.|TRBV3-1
CASSQGQGRLATNEKLFF
TGTGCCAGCAGCCAAGGGCAGGGGAGGCTTGCAACTAATGAAAAACTGTTTTTT
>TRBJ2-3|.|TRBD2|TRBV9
CASSDSGAVTDTQYF
TGTGCCAGCAGCGATAGCGGGGCCGTCACAGATACGCAGTATTTT
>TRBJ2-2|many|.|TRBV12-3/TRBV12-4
CASSFRRGGELFF
TGTGCCAGCAGTTTTAGGAGGGGCGGGGAGCTGTTTTTT
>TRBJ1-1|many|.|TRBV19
CASSLQGEGTEAFF
TGTGCCAGTAGCCTACAGGGTGAGGGCACTGAAGCTTTCTTT
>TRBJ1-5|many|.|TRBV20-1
CSAREIGNQPQHF
TGCAGTGCTAGAGAAATTGGCAATCAGCCCCAGCATTTT
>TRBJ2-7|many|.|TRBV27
CASSFRQGSYEQYF
TGTGCCAGCAGTTTTCGGCAGGGGAGCTACGAGCAGTACTTC
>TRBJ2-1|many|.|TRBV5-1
CASSLGGQAHEQFF
TGCGCCAGCAGCTTGGGGGGCCAGGCCCATGAGCAGTTCTTC
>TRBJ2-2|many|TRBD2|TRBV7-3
CASSSSGGAGTGELFF
TGTGCCAGCAGCTCAAGCGGGGGGGCCGGAACCGGGGAGCTGTTTTTT
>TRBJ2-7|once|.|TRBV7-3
CASSLNVGPYEQYF
TGTGCCAGCAGCTTAAATGTAGGGCCCTACGAGCAGTACTTC
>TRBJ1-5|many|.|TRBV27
CASSKKQYSNQPQHF
TGTGCCAGCAGCAAAAAGCAGTATAGCAATCAGCCCCAGCATTTT
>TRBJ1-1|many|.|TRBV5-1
CASSLGHMNTEAFF
TGCGCCAGCAGCTTGGGACACATGAACACTGAAGCTTTCTTT
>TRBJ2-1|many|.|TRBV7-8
CASSFPPAITYNEQFF
TGTGCCAGCAGCTTCCCCCCAGCAATAACCTACAATGAGCAGTTCTTC
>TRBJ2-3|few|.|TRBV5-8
CASSLGPFVDTQYF
TGTGCCAGCAGCCTCGGACCTTTTGTTGATACGCAGTATTTT
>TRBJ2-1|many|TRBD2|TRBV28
CASSLWASGIRNEQFF
TGTGCCAGCAGTTTATGGGCTAGCGGGATAAGGAATGAGCAGTTCTTC
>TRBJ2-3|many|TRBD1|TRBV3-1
CATKGQGTDTQYF
TGTGCCACCAAAGGACAGGGAACAGATACGCAGTATTTT
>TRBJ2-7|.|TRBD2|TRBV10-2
CASSESGTSGRYEQYF
TGCGCCAGCAGTGAGTCTGGGACTAGCGGGAGGTACGAGCAGTACTTC
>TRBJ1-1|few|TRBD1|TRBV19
CASQDGTVNTEAFF
TGTGCCAGTCAAGACGGGACAGTGAACACTGAAGCTTTCTTT
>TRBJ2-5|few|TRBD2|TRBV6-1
CASRARVGGQETQYF
TGTGCCAGCAGGGCCCGGGTCGGGGGGCAAGAGACCCAGTACTTC
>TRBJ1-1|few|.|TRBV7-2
CASSLELEAFF
TGTGCCAGCAGCTTAGAGTTGGAAGCTTTCTTT
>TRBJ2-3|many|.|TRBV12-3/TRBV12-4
CASTRGERASTDTQYF
TGTGCCAGCACCAGGGGCGAGCGGGCCAGCACAGATACGCAGTATTTT
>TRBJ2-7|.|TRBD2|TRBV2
CASSETSGRYEQYF
TGTGCCAGCAGTGAGACTAGCGGGAGATACGAGCAGTACTTC
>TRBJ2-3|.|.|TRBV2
CASSEGNNLPDTQYF
TGTGCCAGCAGTGAAGGGAATAATCTTCCAGATACGCAGTATTTT
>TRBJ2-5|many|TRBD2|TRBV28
CASSFPLAGFEETQYF
TGTGCCAGCAGTTTCCCACTAGCGGGATTTGAAGAGACCCAGTACTTC
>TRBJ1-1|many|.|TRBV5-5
CASSLRGFRDLNTEAFF
TGTGCCAGCAGCTTGAGGGGTTTCCGGGATTTGAACACTGAAGCTTTCTTT
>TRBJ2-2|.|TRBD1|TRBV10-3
CAIGEPRDRGTGELFF
TGTGCCATCGGTGAGCCCCGGGACAGGGGCACCGGGGAGCTGTTTTTT
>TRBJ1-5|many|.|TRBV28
CAIYGGAGSYSNQPQHF
TGTGCCATCTACGGAGGGGCAGGTAGCTATAGCAATCAGCCCCAGCATTTT
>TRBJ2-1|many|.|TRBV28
CASSSNDRTRLTNEQFF
TGTGCCAGCAGTTCAAACGACAGGACCCGTCTTACAAATGAGCAGTTCTTC
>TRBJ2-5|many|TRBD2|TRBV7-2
CASRIITSGRMETQYF
TGTGCCAGCAGGATAATAACTAGCGGGAGAATGGAGACCCAGTACTTC
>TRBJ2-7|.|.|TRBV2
CASTFGQGSHEQYF
TGTGCCAGCACCTTCGGGCAGGGGTCCCACGAGCAGTACTTC
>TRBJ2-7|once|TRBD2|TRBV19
CASSNTPGLAGDTYEQYF
TGTGCCAGTAGTAATACCCCGGGACTAGCGGGAGACACCTACGAGCAGTACTTC
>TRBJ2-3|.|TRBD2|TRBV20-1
CSARDSGGRGTDTQYF
TGCAGTGCTAGAGATAGTGGCGGGAGGGGAACAGATACGCAGTATTTT
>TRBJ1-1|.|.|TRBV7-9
CASSLSWEHTEAFF
TGTGCCAGCAGCTTATCGTGGGAACACACTGAAGCTTTCTTT
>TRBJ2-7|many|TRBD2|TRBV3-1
CASSQTFGTKGPEQYF
TGTGCCAGCAGCCAAACCTTCGGGACTAAGGGTCCTGAGCAGTACTTC
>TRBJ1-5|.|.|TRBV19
CATTGGVYSNQPQHF
TGTGCCACCACGGGGGGGGTCTATAGCAATCAGCCCCAGCATTTT
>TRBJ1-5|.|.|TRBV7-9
CASSYGQMYSNQPQHF
TGTGCCAGCAGTTACGGACAGATGTATAGCAATCAGCCCCAGCATTTT
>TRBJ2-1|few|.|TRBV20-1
CSAFAPTDREQFF
TGCAGTGCTTTTGCCCCCACCGACAGGGAGCAGTTCTTC
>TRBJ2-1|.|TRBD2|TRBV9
CASSTGTSDSYNEQFF
TGTGCCAGCAGCACCGGGACTAGCGACTCCTACAATGAGCAGTTCTTC
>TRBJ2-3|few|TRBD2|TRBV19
CASNPTTSGFTDTQYF
TGTGCCAGTAACCCGACAACTAGCGGGTTTACAGATACGCAGTATTTT
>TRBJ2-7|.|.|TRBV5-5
CASSLGLGSFFYEQYF
TGTGCCAGCAGCTTGGGGTTAGGGAGCTTTTTCTACGAGCAGTACTTC
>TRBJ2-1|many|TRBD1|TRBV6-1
CASSPTGVHEQFF
TGTGCCAGCAGTCCAACAGGGGTACATGAGCAGTTCTTC
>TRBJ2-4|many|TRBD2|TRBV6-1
CAISSGAGAKNIQYF
TGTGCCATCTCTAGCGGGGCGGGCGCCAAAAACATTCAGTACTTC
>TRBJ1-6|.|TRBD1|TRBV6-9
CASSYGTGRINSPLHF
TGTGCCAGCAGTTATGGGACAGGGAGGATTAATTCACCCCTCCACTTT
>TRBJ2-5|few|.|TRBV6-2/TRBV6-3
CASSYRNRVETQYF
TGTGCCAGCAGTTACCGGAACAGGGTTGAGACCCAGTACTTC
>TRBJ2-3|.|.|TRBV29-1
CSVSKQGRKDTQYF
TGCAGCGTCTCGAAACAGGGGAGGAAAGATACGCAGTATTTT
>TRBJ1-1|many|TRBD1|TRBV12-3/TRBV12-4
CASSPTGQGPTEAFF
TGTGCCAGCAGCCCTACGGGACAGGGGCCCACTGAAGCTTTCTTT
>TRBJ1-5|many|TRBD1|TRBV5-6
CASSLGSGQGLGNQPQHF
TGTGCCAGCAGCTTGGGTTCGGGACAGGGATTGGGCAATCAGCCCCAGCATTTT
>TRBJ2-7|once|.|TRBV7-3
CASSSEFGEQYF
TGTGCCAGCAGCTCCGAATTCGGCGAGCAGTACTTC
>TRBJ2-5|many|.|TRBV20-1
CSARGVKENQETQYF
TGCAGTGCTAGAGGCGTGAAGGAGAACCAAGAGACCCAGTACTTC
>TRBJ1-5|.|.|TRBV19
CASSVLREINWPQHF
TGTGCCAGTAGTGTCCTAAGGGAAATAAATTGGCCCCAGCATTTT
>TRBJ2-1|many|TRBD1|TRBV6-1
CASSEVRQGREQFF
TGTGCCAGCAGTGAAGTCCGACAGGGACGGGAGCAGTTCTTC
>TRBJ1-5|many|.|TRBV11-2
CASSLDRNQPQHF
TGTGCCAGCAGCTTGGACCGGAATCAGCCCCAGCATTTT
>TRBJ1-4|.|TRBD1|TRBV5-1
CASSWGTGRANEKLFF
TGCGCCAGCAGCTGGGGGACAGGCCGGGCTAATGAAAAACTGTTTTTT
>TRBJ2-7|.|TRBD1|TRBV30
CAWGTGGTYEQYF
TGTGCCTGGGGGACAGGGGGAACCTACGAGCAGTACTTC
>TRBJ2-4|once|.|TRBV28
CASSFLSVAKNIQYF
TGTGCCAGCAGTTTTCTAAGTGTAGCCAAAAACATTCAGTACTTC